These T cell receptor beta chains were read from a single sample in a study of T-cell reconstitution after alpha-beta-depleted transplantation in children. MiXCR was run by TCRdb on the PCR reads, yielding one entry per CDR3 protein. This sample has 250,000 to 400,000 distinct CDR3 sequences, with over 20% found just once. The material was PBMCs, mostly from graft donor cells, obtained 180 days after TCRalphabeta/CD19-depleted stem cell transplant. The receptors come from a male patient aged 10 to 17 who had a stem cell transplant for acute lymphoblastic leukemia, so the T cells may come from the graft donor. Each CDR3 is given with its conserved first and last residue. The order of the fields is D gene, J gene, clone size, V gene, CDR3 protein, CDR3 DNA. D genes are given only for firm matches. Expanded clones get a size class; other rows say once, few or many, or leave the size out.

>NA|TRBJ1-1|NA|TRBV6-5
CASSYGAENTEAFF
TGTGCCAGCAGTTACGGGGCCGAGAACACTGAAGCTTTCTTT
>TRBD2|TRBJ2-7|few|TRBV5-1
CASRTSGDEQYF
TGCGCCAGCCGGACTAGCGGAGACGAGCAGTACTTC
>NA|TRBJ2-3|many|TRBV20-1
CSARYLATDTQYF
TGCAGTGCTAGGTACCTAGCCACAGATACGCAGTATTTT
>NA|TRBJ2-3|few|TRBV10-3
CAIRREWGIADTQYF
TGTGCCATCAGGAGGGAATGGGGTATCGCAGATACGCAGTATTTT
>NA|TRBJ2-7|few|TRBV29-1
CSAGTSYEQYF
TGCAGCGCCGGGACCTCCTACGAGCAGTACTTC
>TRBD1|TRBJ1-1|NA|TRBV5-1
CASSYTGGASTEAFF
TGCGCCAGCAGCTATACAGGGGGCGCGAGCACTGAAGCTTTCTTT
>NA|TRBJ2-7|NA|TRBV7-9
CASRGRTGTLSYEQYF
TGTGCCAGCAGAGGCCGGACGGGGACCCTCTCCTACGAGCAGTACTTC
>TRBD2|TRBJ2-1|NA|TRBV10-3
CASLAGGSNEQFF
TGTGCCAGCCTAGCGGGAGGTAGTAATGAGCAGTTCTTC
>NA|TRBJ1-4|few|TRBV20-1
CSAREGRDEKLFF
TGCAGTGCTAGAGAGGGGAGGGATGAAAAACTGTTTTTT
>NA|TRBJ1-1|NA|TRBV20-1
CSARLSTENTEAFF
TGCAGTGCTAGACTCTCGACAGAAAACACTGAAGCTTTCTTT
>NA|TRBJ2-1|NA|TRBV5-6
CASSLTVRQEGDEQFF
TGTGCCAGCAGCTTGACGGTCAGACAGGAGGGCGATGAGCAGTTCTTC
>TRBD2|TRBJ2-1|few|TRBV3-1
CASSQEREEMNEQFF
TGTGCCAGCAGCCAAGAGCGGGAGGAAATGAATGAGCAGTTCTTC
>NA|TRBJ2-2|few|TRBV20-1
CSATGYTGELFF
TGCAGTGCTACAGGTTACACCGGGGAGCTGTTTTTT
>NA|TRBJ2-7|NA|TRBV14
CASSQTDAHYEQYF
TGTGCCAGCAGCCAAACCGATGCCCACTACGAGCAGTACTTC
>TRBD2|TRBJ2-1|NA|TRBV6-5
CASSLTGLFQNNEQFF
TGTGCCAGCAGTTTAACGGGACTATTTCAAAACAATGAGCAGTTCTTC
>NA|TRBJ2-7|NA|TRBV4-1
CASSQDWLGSGYEQYF
TGCGCCAGCAGCCAAGATTGGTTAGGGAGCGGGTACGAGCAGTACTTC
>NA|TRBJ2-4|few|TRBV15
CATSRAKWDPRVKNIQYF
TGTGCCACCAGCAGAGCAAAATGGGACCCGAGGGTCAAAAACATTCAGTACTTC
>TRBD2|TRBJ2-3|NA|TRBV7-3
CASSPTGGGDTQYF
TGTGCCAGCAGCCCAACCGGGGGGGGGGATACGCAGTATTTT
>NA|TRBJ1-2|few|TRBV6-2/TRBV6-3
CASSYAQGMLGYTF
TGTGCCAGCAGTTACGCTCAGGGTATGCTTGGCTACACCTTC
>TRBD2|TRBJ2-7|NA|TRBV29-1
CSVSGLAGYEQYF
TGCAGCGTCTCGGGACTAGCGGGATACGAGCAGTACTTC
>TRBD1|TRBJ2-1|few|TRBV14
CASRVRQGANNEQFF
TGTGCCAGCAGAGTTCGACAGGGGGCCAATAATGAGCAGTTCTTC
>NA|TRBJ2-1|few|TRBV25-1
CASSGAERFF
TGTGCCAGCAGTGGAGCCGAAAGGTTCTTC